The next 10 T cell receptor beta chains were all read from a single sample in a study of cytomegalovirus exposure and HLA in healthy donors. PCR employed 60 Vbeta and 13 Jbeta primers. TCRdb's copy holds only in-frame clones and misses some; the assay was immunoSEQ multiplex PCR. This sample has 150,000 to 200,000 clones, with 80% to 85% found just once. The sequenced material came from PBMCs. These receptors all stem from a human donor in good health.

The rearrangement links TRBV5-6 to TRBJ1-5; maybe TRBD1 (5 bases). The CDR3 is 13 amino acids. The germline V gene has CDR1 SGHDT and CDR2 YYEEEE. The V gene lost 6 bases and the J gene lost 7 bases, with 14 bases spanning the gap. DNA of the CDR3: TGTGCCAGCACCCGGGGGGGGACCCAGCCCCAGCATTTT. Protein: CASTRGGTQPQHF.

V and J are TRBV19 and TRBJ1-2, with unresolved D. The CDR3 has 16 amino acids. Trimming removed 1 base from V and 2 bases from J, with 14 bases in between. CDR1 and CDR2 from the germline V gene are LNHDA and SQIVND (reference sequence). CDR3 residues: CASSIAGGLLNYGYTF. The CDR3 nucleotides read TGTGCCAGTAGTATAGCCGGCGGACTACTGAACTATGGCTACACCTTC.

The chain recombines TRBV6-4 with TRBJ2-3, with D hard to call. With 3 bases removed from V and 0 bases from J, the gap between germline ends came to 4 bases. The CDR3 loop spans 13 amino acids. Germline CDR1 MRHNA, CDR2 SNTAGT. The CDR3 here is CASSERSTDTQYF. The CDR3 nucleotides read TGTGCCAGCAGTGAACGGAGCACAGATACGCAGTATTTT.

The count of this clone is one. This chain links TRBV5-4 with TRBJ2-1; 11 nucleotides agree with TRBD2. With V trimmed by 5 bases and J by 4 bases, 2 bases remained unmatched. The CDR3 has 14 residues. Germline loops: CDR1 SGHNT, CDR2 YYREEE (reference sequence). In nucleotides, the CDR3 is TGTGCCAGCAGGACTAGCGGGGCATACAATGAGCAGTTCTTC. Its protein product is CASRTSGAYNEQFF. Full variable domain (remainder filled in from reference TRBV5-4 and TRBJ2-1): ETGVTQSPTHLIKTRGQQVTLRCSSQSGHNTVSWYQQALGQGPQFIFQYYREEENGRGNFPPRFSGLQFPNYSSELNVNALELDDSALYLCASRTSGAYNEQFFGPGTRLTVL.

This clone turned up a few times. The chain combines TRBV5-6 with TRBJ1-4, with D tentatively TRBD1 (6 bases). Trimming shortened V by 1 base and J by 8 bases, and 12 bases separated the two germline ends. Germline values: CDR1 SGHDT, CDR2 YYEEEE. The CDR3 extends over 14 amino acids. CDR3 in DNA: TGTGCCAGCAGCTTGCAGGGGATGGGAGAAAAACTGTTTTTT. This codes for CASSLQGMGEKLFF.

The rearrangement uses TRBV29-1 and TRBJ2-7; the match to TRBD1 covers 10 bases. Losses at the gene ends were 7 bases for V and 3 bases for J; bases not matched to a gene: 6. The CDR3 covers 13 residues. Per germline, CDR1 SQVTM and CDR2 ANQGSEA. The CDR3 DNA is TGCAGCGCCCTGGACAGGGGGTTCTACGAGCAGTACTTC. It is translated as CSALDRGFYEQYF.

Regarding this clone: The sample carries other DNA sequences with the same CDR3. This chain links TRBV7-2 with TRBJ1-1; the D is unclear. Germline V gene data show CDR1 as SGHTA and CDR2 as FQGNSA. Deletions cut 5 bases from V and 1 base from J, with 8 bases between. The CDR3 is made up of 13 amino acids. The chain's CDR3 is CASSLGRNTEAFF. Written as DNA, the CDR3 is TGTGCCAGCAGCCTCGGTAGGAACACTGAAGCTTTCTTT.

CDR3: CSTKTGAETQYF. In DNA, the CDR3 is TGCAGCACGAAGACAGGGGCCGAGACCCAGTACTTC. The chain is built from TRBV29-1 and TRBJ2-5, with 8 bases identical to TRBD1. The CDR3 consists of 12 residues. Germline V lookup: CDR1 SQVTM, CDR2 ANQGSEA. Losses at the gene ends were 8 bases for V and 5 bases for J; bases not matched to a gene: 7. The whole variable domain, remainder taken from reference TRBV29-1 and TRBJ2-5, is SAVISQKPSRDICQRGTSLTIQCQVDSQVTMMFWYRQQPGQSLTLIATANQGSEATYESGFVIDKFPISRPNLTFSTLTVSNMSPEDSSIYLCSTKTGAETQYFGPGTRLLVL.

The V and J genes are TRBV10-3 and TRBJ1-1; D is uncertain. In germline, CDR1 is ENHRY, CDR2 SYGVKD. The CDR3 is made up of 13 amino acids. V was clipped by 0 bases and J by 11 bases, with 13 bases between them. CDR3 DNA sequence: TGTGCCATCAGTGAGTCGGTCGGCGGAGGCGCTTTCTTT. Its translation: CAISESVGGGAFF.

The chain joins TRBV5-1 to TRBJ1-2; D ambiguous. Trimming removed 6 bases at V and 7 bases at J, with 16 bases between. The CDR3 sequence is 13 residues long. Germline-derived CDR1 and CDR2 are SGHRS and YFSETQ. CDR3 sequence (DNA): TGCGCCAGCACCGTAAACCGGGAATCTGGCTACACCTTC. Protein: CASTVNRESGYTF.